One and the same sample provided the 24 T cell receptor beta chains below, sequenced in a study of blood T cell repertoires in COVID-19. Generated by immunoSEQ multiplex PCR, the TCRdb table keeps only in-frame clones and is missing some. The sample holds under 110,000 clones, over 65% seen once. The sequenced sample was peripheral blood. The receptors come from a man aged 80 or over with COVID-19, enrolled during active disease.

This chain joins TRBV19 and TRBJ2-4; TRBD1 is a possible D gene (6 bases). The CDR3 has 17 amino acids. V lost 5 bases to trimming and J lost 1 base, with 18 bases between them. Per germline, CDR1 LNHDA and CDR2 SQIVND (reference sequence). In DNA, the CDR3 is TGTGCCAGTAGTTCCGGGCGTGGGGGCCAGGCCAAAAACATTCAGTACTTC. It yields the protein CASSSGRGGQAKNIQYF.

V usage is TRBV12-3 or TRBV12-4 and J usage is TRBJ2-7; the D gene is possibly TRBD1 (5 bases). The CDR3 is made up of 11 amino acids. Trimming removed 6 bases from V and 9 bases from J, with 12 bases in between. CDR3 nucleotide sequence: TGTGCCAGCAGCCGAAAGGGGTCGCAGTACTTC. It codes for CASSRKGSQYF.

The table lists this clone with a few counts. The junction departs from the called germline gene at one end, perhaps through a read error. The J gene is TRBJ2-7, the V gene TRBV27; D gene unclear. The CDR3 spans 14 residues. The germline V gene encodes CDR1 MNHEY and CDR2 SMNVEV (reference sequence). The DNA for the CDR3 is TGTGCCAGCTGTTTCAGAAGCGACTCCTACGAGCAGTACTTC. Its protein product is CASCFRSDSYEQYF.

The J gene is TRBJ2-7, the V gene TRBV2, with 9 bases fitting TRBD2. CDR3 length equals 14 residues. J gave up 6 bases and V 6 bases, and 9 bases lay outside the gene matches. Germline CDR1 is SNHLY and CDR2 is FYNNEI. CDR3 residues: CASRLWTSEGEQYF. CDR3 DNA: TGTGCCAGCAGGCTCTGGACTAGCGAGGGCGAGCAGTACTTC.

The CDR3, as DNA: TGTGCCAGCAGCCGACGGGATTCGGAAAAACTGTTTTTT. Translation: CASSRRDSEKLFF. The chain couples TRBV27 to TRBJ1-4; the D is unclear. V dropped 6 bases and J dropped 8 bases, with 13 bases sitting between them. This CDR3 is built from 13 residues. CDR1 is MNHEY, CDR2 SMNVEV, per germline (reference sequence).

The gene calls are TRBV10-2 and TRBJ2-7; 7 bases align to TRBD2. CDR3 size: 14 residues. Losses at the gene ends were 1 base for V and 4 bases for J; bases not matched to a gene: 4. Germline V gene lookup returns CDR1 WSHSY and CDR2 SAAADI. CDR3: CASSELAGYYEQYF. The CDR3 DNA follows: TGCGCCAGCAGTGAGTTAGCGGGCTATTACGAGCAGTACTTC.

This chain joins TRBV9 and TRBJ2-5; a weak D match, TRBD2 (5 bases). Per germline, CDR1 SGDLS and CDR2 YYNGEE. Trimming pared 2 bases from V and 2 bases from J, leaving 10 bases between. The CDR3 is made up of 14 amino acids. For the CDR3, the DNA is TGTGCCAGCAGCGTCCAAGCGGTACAAGAGACCCAGTACTTC. Translated: CASSVQAVQETQYF.

The sample holds a few counts of this clone. This chain joins TRBV6-5 and TRBJ2-3, with D uncertain. Per germline, CDR1 MNHEY and CDR2 SVGAGI. Trimming stripped 2 bases from V and 2 bases from J, with 11 bases between. The CDR3 is 15 residues long. In DNA, the CDR3 is TGTGCCAGCAGTTACGGCAGGTTGTACACAGATACGCAGTATTTT. Translated, it gives CASSYGRLYTDTQYF.

This clone was observed a few times. The chain couples TRBV9 to TRBJ2-2; a possible D gene is TRBD2 (5 bases). The CDR3 covers 16 residues. V shed 0 bases and J shed 1 base, with 10 bases lying between them. The germline gives CDR1 SGDLS, CDR2 YYNGEE. CDR3 sequence: CASSVGSRGNTGELFF. The CDR3 DNA follows: TGTGCCAGCAGCGTAGGTTCCCGGGGGAACACCGGGGAGCTGTTTTTT.

The sample holds a few counts of this clone. This chain links TRBV29-1 with TRBJ2-3; 10 bases agree with TRBD2. Per germline, CDR1 SQVTM and CDR2 ANQGSEA. V lost 4 bases to trimming and J lost 2 bases; unmatched junction nucleotides: 3. This CDR3 contains 14 residues. In nucleotides, the CDR3 is TGCAGCGTTGCAGCGGGAGGGGCCACAGATACGCAGTATTTT. It specifies CSVAAGGATDTQYF.

V and J are TRBV24-1 and TRBJ2-3; 8 positions match TRBD1. The CDR3 is 16 residues long. Germline V gives CDR1 KGHDR, CDR2 SFDVKD. The V segment lost 4 bases and the J segment 2 bases; nucleotides outside the gene matches: 7. CDR3 in amino acids: CATSDPGQGNTDTQYF. The CDR3 region has the DNA TGTGCCACCAGTGACCCTGGACAGGGCAACACAGATACGCAGTATTTT.

This chain connects TRBV3-1 (or the pseudogene TRBV3-2) to TRBJ2-5, with 9 bases matching TRBD2. Germline CDR1 LGHDT, CDR2 YNNKEL (reference sequence). Trimming cost V 6 bases and J 4 bases; bases outside gene matches: 9. CDR3 length equals 15 residues. Written as DNA, the CDR3 is TGTGCCAGCAGGGGTAGCGGGGGAGGGCCAGAGACCCAGTACTTC. This encodes CASRGSGGGPETQYF.

A remark on this clone: A much more abundant neighbour one base away suggests this may be a read error. The chain joins TRBV7-3 to TRBJ2-3; D not certain. Germline lookup yields CDR1 SGHTA and CDR2 FQGTGA. Trimming cost V 3 bases and J 2 bases, with 6 bases left between them. This CDR3 region has 13 residues. The CDR3 nucleotides read TGTGCCAGCAGCTTCGGTTTCACAGATACGCAGTATTTT. This translates into CASSFGFTDTQYF.

J is TRBJ1-5 and V is TRBV7-9; maybe TRBD1 (5 bases). The CDR3 totals 18 residues. V was shortened by 6 bases and J by 0 bases, with 21 bases between the two germline ends. The germline gives CDR1 SEHNR, CDR2 FQNEAQ (reference sequence). CDR3 protein: CASRGGYTRTSSNQPQHF. In nucleotides, the CDR3 is TGTGCCAGCAGGGGGGGGTACACCCGCACAAGTAGCAATCAGCCCCAGCATTTT.

The chain uses TRBV19 and TRBJ2-7; D remains ambiguous. The CDR3 runs to 13 residues. V shed 2 bases and J shed 5 bases, with 10 bases lying between them. Germline CDR1 reads LNHDA; CDR2 reads SQIVND (reference sequence). CDR3 coding DNA: TGTGCCAGTAGTATAAGTGGCCTTGACGAGCAGTACTTC. Residues: CASSISGLDEQYF.

The chain carries TRBV11-2 and TRBJ2-5, with 9 bases that match TRBD2. CDR1 and CDR2 (germline): SGHAT, FQNNGV. After removal of 5 bases from V and 0 bases from J, the junction contained 10 bases not matched to a gene. The CDR3 runs to 17 residues. Here the CDR3 reads CASSKRSSGTYQETQYF. The CDR3 DNA reads as TGTGCCAGCAGCAAACGGTCTAGCGGGACGTACCAAGAGACCCAGTACTTC.

The V and J genes are TRBV24-1 and TRBJ1-1; possible D gene TRBD1, 6 bases. The CDR3 loop spans 14 amino acids. V was cut by 4 bases and J by 5 bases, with 13 bases left in between. Germline CDR1 reads KGHDR; CDR2 reads SFDVKD. The CDR3 DNA reads as TGTGCCACCAGTGAGGGACATCCGGGGACTGAAGCTTTCTTT. Its translation is CATSEGHPGTEAFF.

Only a few counts were recorded for this clone. The rearrangement joins TRBV7-9 to TRBJ2-1, with TRBD2 matching over 10 bases. CDR1 and CDR2 from the germline V gene are SEHNR and FQNEAQ (reference sequence). The CDR3 has 15 amino acids. Unmatched junction bases numbered 4, after V lost 2 bases and J lost 6 bases. CDR3 loop: CASSLPSSGSNEQFF. CDR3 DNA sequence: TGTGCCAGCAGCTTACCGTCTAGCGGGAGCAATGAGCAGTTCTTC.

This chain connects TRBV10-3 to TRBJ2-1, with TRBD2 identical over 12 bases. The CDR3 contains 18 residues. Per the germline V gene, CDR1 is ENHRY and CDR2 is SYGVKD. J gave up 0 bases and V 10 bases, and 13 bases lay outside the gene matches. The CDR3 sequence is CATQTSGSSLSSYNEQFF. In DNA form, the CDR3 reads TGTGCCACCCAGACTAGCGGGAGCTCACTGAGCTCCTACAATGAGCAGTTCTTC.

The chain carries TRBV19 and TRBJ1-2; D is ambiguous. The germline CDR1 and CDR2 sequences are LNHDA and SQIVND (reference sequence). With 6 bases removed from V and 5 bases from J, the gap between germline ends came to 13 bases. This CDR3 comprises 13 residues. The CDR3 DNA reads TGTGCCAGTAGCGTACAGCCCATTTATGGCTACACCTTC. Translating it yields CASSVQPIYGYTF.

This clone was counted once. The chain carries TRBV10-2 and TRBJ2-3; D possibly corresponds to TRBD2 (5 bases). V lost 8 bases to trimming and J lost 2 bases, with 14 bases between them. The CDR3 spans 14 residues. Germline V lookup: CDR1 WSHSY, CDR2 SAAADI. CDR3 sequence reads: CASGRVRFTDTQYF. For the CDR3, the DNA is TGCGCCAGCGGGAGAGTGCGATTCACAGATACGCAGTATTTT.

The chain carries TRBV28 and TRBJ1-6, with 7 bases identical to TRBD1. Trimming took 6 bases from V and 4 from J; bases not matched to a gene: 6. This CDR3 has 15 amino acids. CDR1 MDHEN and CDR2 SYDVKM come from the germline V gene. This CDR3 reads CASSRDSPYNSPLHF. The CDR3 bases are TGTGCCAGCAGCAGGGACAGCCCTTATAATTCACCCCTCCACTTT.

This chain links TRBV10-1 with TRBJ1-1, with 10 bases identical to TRBD1. There are 16 residues in the CDR3. Germline loops: CDR1 WNHNN, CDR2 SYGVQD (reference sequence). V shed 2 bases, J shed 7 bases, and the junction held 10 bases outside the gene matches. As DNA, the CDR3 is TGCGCCAGCAGTGAGGACGACAGGGGGCGGGGGAGTGAAGCTTTCTTT. Protein: CASSEDDRGRGSEAFF.

In this sample, this clone turned up a few times. The chain has TRBV15 and TRBJ1-3; D not resolved. Trimming shortened V by 2 bases and J by 6 bases, and 11 bases separated the two germline ends. The CDR3 spans 14 residues. Germline V CDR1 and CDR2: LNHNV, YYDKDF (reference sequence). The DNA for the CDR3 is TGTGCCACCAGCAGATCTCTCCAGGAAAACACCATATATTTT. This translates into CATSRSLQENTIYF.